The clone carrying this T cell receptor beta chain showed up just a few times. Time point defined: cycle 4 day 1 (C4D1), after more than 5 weeks of nivolumab. No patient escaped relapse after autologous stem cell transplantation, and brentuximab vedotin exposure varied. The CDR3 consists of 14 residues. CDR1 and CDR2 from the germline V gene are MNHEY and SMNVEV (reference sequence). With 5 bases clipped from V and 5 bases from J, the junction kept 8 bases outside the gene matches. The data originate from a study of PD-1 blockade in classical Hodgkin lymphoma. Repertoires were generated with immunoSEQ multiplex PCR, while TCRdb's copy carries only in-frame clones and drops some. Seen here are around 30,000 clones, about 72% observed once, and the top ten hold 3.9%.

This receptor was taken from a human donor with classical Hodgkin lymphoma. V gene TRBV27 combines with J gene TRBJ2-5; 7 bases match TRBD2. This specimen was peripheral blood mononuclear cells (PBMCs), taken before the fourth cycle of nivolumab. The CDR3 DNA follows: TGTGCCAGCAGTACGCCGGGGAGGGCGGAGACCCAGTACTTC. Amino acid sequence: CASSTPGRAETQYF.